The 17 T cell receptor beta chains given below trace back to one sample, sequenced in a study of blood T cell repertoires in COVID-19. Measured with immunoSEQ multiplex PCR; TCRdb has only the in-frame clones, and not every one. The sample has approximately 150,000 clones; about 91% are singletons. Sequenced input: peripheral blood. Receptors originate from a woman in her fifties or sixties with acute or convalescent COVID-19.

The V gene is TRBV9, the J gene TRBJ1-1, with a possible D match to TRBD1 (6 bases). CDR1 and CDR2 (germline): SGDLS, YYNGEE. Between the trimmed V and J ends, which lost 1 base and 0 bases, there was a span of 10 bases. The CDR3 extends over 15 amino acids. In DNA, the CDR3 is TGTGCCAGCAGCGTATCCGGGGGGCTGAACACTGAAGCTTTCTTT. Its translation is CASSVSGGLNTEAFF.

J is TRBJ2-6 and V is TRBV27; 7 bases agree with TRBD1. CDR1 and CDR2 from the germline V gene are MNHEY and SMNVEV (reference sequence). V was clipped by 10 bases and J by 1 base; unmatched bases: 10. The length of the CDR3 is 16 residues. CDR3 coding DNA: TGTGCCACCTCCGGGACAGTTCCTTCTGGGGCCAACGTCCTGACTTTC. As protein: CATSGTVPSGANVLTF.

This clone has just one count. The rearrangement uses TRBV19 and TRBJ2-7; 10 bases fit TRBD2. The germline CDR1 and CDR2 sequences are LNHDA and SQIVND (reference sequence). Unmatched junction bases numbered 2, after V lost 1 base and J lost 2 bases. The CDR3 runs to 15 residues. The CDR3 bases are TGTGCCAGTAGTATAGCTAGCGGGAGAACCTACGAGCAGTACTTC. Translating it yields CASSIASGRTYEQYF.

V usage is TRBV5-6 and J usage is TRBJ1-1; tentatively, D is TRBD1 (5 bases). The CDR3 is 14 residues long. V gave up 3 bases and J gave up 0 bases, with 9 bases separating them. Germline CDR1 is SGHDT and CDR2 is YYEEEE. CDR3 sequence: CASSWGSVNTEAFF. The CDR3, as DNA: TGTGCCAGCAGCTGGGGCAGTGTGAACACTGAAGCTTTCTTT.

The chain recombines TRBV18 with TRBJ1-5, with D possibly matching TRBD1 (6 bases). The ends were cut back, 3 bases at V and 2 bases at J, with 11 bases in the middle. The germline V gene encodes CDR1 KGHSH and CDR2 LQKENI. This CDR3 spans 15 amino acids. CDR3 loop: CASSPGSGGNQPQHF. The CDR3 DNA reads TGTGCCAGCTCACCGGGCTCAGGGGGCAATCAGCCCCAGCATTTT.

The chain combines TRBV3-1 (or the pseudogene TRBV3-2) with TRBJ2-5, with 7 bases matching TRBD1. CDR1 and CDR2 (germline): LGHDT, YNNKEL (reference sequence). V trimming: 4 bases; J trimming: 2 bases; junction bases outside the gene matches: 7. The CDR3 spans 15 residues. The CDR3 nucleotides are TGTGCCAGCAGCCCGCGCCGGGACAGTCAAGAGACCCAGTACTTC. It yields the protein CASSPRRDSQETQYF.

V usage is TRBV7-9 and J usage is TRBJ2-7; possibly TRBD1 for D (5 bases). Trimming pared 2 bases from V and 4 bases from J, leaving 9 bases between. CDR1 and CDR2 (germline): SEHNR, FQNEAQ (reference sequence). This CDR3 is 13 amino acids long. Here the CDR3 DNA reads TGTGCCAGCAGCTTACGACAGCAGTACGAGCAGTACTTC. As protein: CASSLRQQYEQYF.

The rearrangement joins TRBV15 to TRBJ2-7, with 9 bases aligning to TRBD2. Losses at the gene ends were 5 bases for V and 0 bases for J; bases not matched to a gene: 11. The length of the CDR3 is 17 residues. Germline CDR1 and CDR2: LNHNV and YYDKDF (reference sequence). The CDR3 bases are TGTGCCACCAGCTCCTCTTTAGCGGGAGTCATCTCCTACGAGCAGTACTTC. This translates into CATSSSLAGVISYEQYF. Drawing the rest from reference TRBV15 and TRBJ2-7, the complete variable domain is DAMVIQNPRYQVTQFGKPVTLSCSQTLNHNVMYWYQQKSSQAPKLLFHYYDKDFNNEADTPDNFQSRRPNTSFCFLDIRSPGLGDTAMYLCATSSSLAGVISYEQYFGPGTRLTVT.

The chain couples TRBV14 to TRBJ2-7; TRBD2 aligns across 15 bases. The CDR3 covers 15 residues. Germline V CDR1 and CDR2: SGHDN, FVKESK. V lost 4 bases to trimming and J lost 7 bases; unmatched junction nucleotides: 5. The DNA of the CDR3 is TGTGCCAGCAGCCCCGGACTAGCGGGGGGGCGTGAGCAGTACTTC. Translation gives CASSPGLAGGREQYF.

V gene TRBV28 combines with J gene TRBJ1-3, with 9 bases lining up with TRBD1. CDR1 is MDHEN and CDR2 is SYDVKM in the germline V gene. The junction had 3 bases not matched to a gene; V was cut back by 6 bases and J by 0 bases. This CDR3 has 15 amino acids. CDR3 protein: CASRGTGPSGNTIYF. The CDR3 DNA sequence: TGTGCCAGCAGGGGGACAGGGCCCTCTGGAAACACCATATATTTT.

J is TRBJ1-2 and V is TRBV7-6; D is possibly TRBD1 (5 bases). V lost 1 base and J lost 4, with 10 bases in between. CDR1 and CDR2 (germline): SGHVS, FNYEAQ. This CDR3 region has 14 residues. The CDR3 DNA reads TGTGCCAGCAGCTTAGTTGGCGGGACCTATGGCTACACCTTC. This gives the protein CASSLVGGTYGYTF.

The gene calls are TRBV6-5 and TRBJ2-1, with D maybe TRBD2 (5 bases). The CDR3 covers 13 residues. Germline V CDR1 and CDR2: MNHEY, SVGAGI. The V gene lost 6 bases and the J gene lost 6 bases, with 12 bases spanning the gap. Written as DNA, the CDR3 is TGTGCCAGCAGGGACTGGAGGTCCAATGAGCAGTTCTTC. This codes for CASRDWRSNEQFF.

This chain links TRBV5-8 with TRBJ2-7; TRBD1 matches at 7 bases. J was trimmed by 6 bases and V by 4 bases; bases with no gene match: 10. This CDR3 has 14 amino acids. The germline gives CDR1 SGHTS, CDR2 YDEGEE. The CDR3 loop reads CASSLMTGRSEQYF. In DNA, the CDR3 is TGTGCCAGCAGCCTAATGACAGGGAGAAGCGAGCAGTACTTC.

The CDR3 region is CASSLAGARNEQFF. CDR3 in DNA: TGTGCCAGCAGTTTAGCGGGAGCGAGGAATGAGCAGTTCTTC. The chain couples TRBV27 to TRBJ2-1; 7 nucleotides match TRBD2. Trimming removed 2 bases from V and 7 bases from J; junction bases left unmatched: 5. From germline, CDR1 is MNHEY and CDR2 SMNVEV (reference sequence). The CDR3 spans 14 residues.

The gene calls are TRBV7-2 and TRBJ1-1, with TRBD1 matching 9 bases. Trimming took 6 bases from V and 5 from J; bases not matched to a gene: 10. Germline CDR1 reads SGHTA; CDR2 reads FQGNSA. There are 15 residues in the CDR3. CDR3 coding DNA: TGTGCCAGCAGTCCCAACAGGGGGCAGGGGACTGAAGCTTTCTTT. Translated: CASSPNRGQGTEAFF.

The sample holds one count of this clone. The chain is built from TRBV5-1 and TRBJ1-5; D perhaps matches TRBD1 (6 bases). CDR3 size: 13 residues. From germline, CDR1 is SGHRS and CDR2 YFSETQ. V was shortened by 5 bases and J by 6 bases, with 12 bases between the two germline ends. The DNA of the CDR3 is TGCGCCAGCAGTTTAGACAGGAGTCAGCCCCAGCATTTT. It yields the protein CASSLDRSQPQHF. Filled out from reference TRBV5-1 and TRBJ1-5, the complete variable domain reads KAGVTQTPRYLIKTRGQQVTLSCSPISGHRSVSWYQQTPGQGLQFLFEYFSETQRNKGNFPGRFSGRQFSNSRSEMNVSTLELGDSALYLCASSLDRSQPQHFGDGTRLSIL.

This clone was counted once. This chain links TRBV7-9 with TRBJ2-3; TRBD2 matches 10 bases. The ends lost 6 bases at V and 4 bases at J; junction bases unmatched: 10. CDR3 size: 16 residues. CDR1 is SEHNR, CDR2 FQNEAQ, per germline (reference sequence). This CDR3 reads CASSLAAGGQADTQYF. CDR3 nucleotides: TGTGCCAGCAGTCTAGCAGCGGGGGGGCAGGCAGATACGCAGTATTTT.